This T cell receptor (beta chain) was captured in a study of blood T cell repertoires in COVID-19. Profiled with immunoSEQ multiplex PCR; TCRdb holds only in-frame clones, not every one. This table has a few hundred thousand clones, approximately 88% appearing once. Trimming removed 6 bases from V and 3 bases from J; junction bases left unmatched: 11. The CDR3 is made up of 16 amino acids. Looked up from germline, CDR1 is SGHDT and CDR2 is YYEEEE. V is TRBV5-6 and J is TRBJ1-2; TRBD1 agrees at 10 bases. The sequenced sample consisted of peripheral blood. This receptor was identified in a woman between 65 and 79 years old with COVID-19, enrolled during active disease. The CDR3 coding sequence is TGTGCCAGCACCCCCCCGGGACAGGGGAGTCACTATGGCTACACCTTC. Protein: CASTPPGQGSHYGYTF. Full variable domain (outside the CDR3, taken from reference TRBV5-6 and TRBJ1-2): DAGVTQSPTHLIKTRGQQVTLRCSPKSGHDTVSWYQQALGQGPQFIFQYYEEEERQRGNFPDRFSGHQFPNYSSELNVNALLLGDSALYLCASTPPGQGSHYGYTFGSGTRLTVV.